Following are 13 T cell receptor beta chains from one sample sequenced in a study of blood T cell repertoires in COVID-19. TCRdb's table, derived via immunoSEQ multiplex PCR, lists solely in-frame clones and lacks some. Of approximately 240,000 clones listed, approximately 91% are singletons. Material: peripheral blood. These receptors came from a woman aged 40-49 years who had recovered from COVID-19.

The chain combines TRBV5-1 with TRBJ1-4; 7 positions agree with TRBD1. CDR3 length equals 14 residues. Germline assignment: CDR1 SGHRS and CDR2 YFSETQ. J lost 7 bases, V lost 3 bases, and 6 bases had no gene match. CDR3 sequence (DNA): TGCGCCAGCAGCTCAGGGGGACGTGGTGAAAAACTGTTTTTT. Protein: CASSSGGRGEKLFF.

In DNA form, the CDR3 reads TGTGCCAGCAGCCAAGATCGGGGGACAGGGGGTCTCTATGGCTACACCTTC. Its protein is CASSQDRGTGGLYGYTF. The chain employs TRBV3-1 (or the pseudogene TRBV3-2) and TRBJ1-2; TRBD1 agrees at 11 bases. Germline V lookup: CDR1 LGHDT, CDR2 YNNKEL (reference sequence). This CDR3 comprises 17 residues. Germline trimming cut 0 bases from V and 4 bases from J; bases unmatched to any gene: 7.

This chain uses TRBV6-5 with TRBJ2-2, with 8 nucleotides matching TRBD2. The CDR3 runs 14 residues. V was clipped by 6 bases and J by 1 base; unmatched bases: 1. The germline gives CDR1 MNHEY, CDR2 SVGAGI. CDR3 region: CASSAGGNTGELFF. CDR3 DNA: TGTGCCAGCAGCGCGGGGGGGAACACCGGGGAGCTGTTTTTT.

The chain links TRBV6-5 to TRBJ1-2, with 9 nucleotides matching TRBD1. The length of the CDR3 is 13 residues. V trimming: 6 bases; J trimming: 8 bases; junction bases outside the gene matches: 7. The V gene's germline CDR1 is MNHEY and CDR2 SVGAGI. CDR3 coding DNA: TGTGCCAGCAGGGAGGGACAGGGAAGGGGCTACACCTTC. It is translated as CASREGQGRGYTF.

This sequence joins TRBV21-1 and TRBJ2-3; no DNA check was done on the table's D call, TRBD1. TRBV21-1 is a documented pseudogene. CDR3 length: 18 residues. The CDR3 spells CASSRTNGQGRGTDTQYF. In DNA, the CDR3 is TGTGCCAGCAGCAGGACCAACGGACAGGGACGAGGCACAGATACGCAGTATTTT.

V usage is TRBV6-5 and J usage is TRBJ2-7, with unresolved D. This CDR3 region has 13 residues. Per germline, CDR1 MNHEY and CDR2 SVGAGI. Trimming removed 2 bases at V and 4 bases at J, with 9 bases between. The CDR3 DNA follows: TGTGCCAGCAGTTACACTGCAGGATACGAGCAGTACTTC. Translated: CASSYTAGYEQYF.

The chain links TRBV27 to TRBJ2-7, with D possibly matching TRBD1 (7 bases). Per germline, CDR1 MNHEY and CDR2 SMNVEV (reference sequence). The V end was cut by 6 bases, the J end by 0 bases, with 18 bases between. There are 16 residues in the CDR3. This chain's CDR3 is CASRRGQRADSYEQYF. The CDR3 DNA reads as TGTGCCAGCAGGAGGGGACAGCGGGCAGACTCCTACGAGCAGTACTTC.

The J gene is TRBJ1-3, the V gene TRBV10-3; 9 positions agree with TRBD1. CDR3 length equals 14 residues. Trimming took 10 bases from V and 5 from J; bases not matched to a gene: 9. The V gene's germline CDR1 is ENHRY and CDR2 SYGVKD. This CDR3 is CATRDRERRNTIYF. The DNA for the CDR3 is TGTGCCACGCGGGACAGGGAAAGGAGAAACACCATATATTTT.

V usage is TRBV6-5 and J usage is TRBJ1-5, with a weak D call TRBD1 (5 bases). V lost 6 bases and J lost 3, with 15 bases in between. This CDR3 spans 15 amino acids. The germline V gene has CDR1 MNHEY and CDR2 SVGAGI. DNA for the CDR3: TGTGCCAGCAGCCCCTTTCGGGGGTCCAATCAGCCCCAGCATTTT. This codes for CASSPFRGSNQPQHF.

The chain employs TRBV19 and TRBJ1-5; 9 bases are a match to TRBD1. Per the germline V gene, CDR1 is LNHDA and CDR2 is SQIVND (reference sequence). The trim removed 4 bases at V and 3 bases at J, leaving 7 bases unmatched. The CDR3 totals 16 residues. CDR3 region: CASSTPGTGTNQPQHF. CDR3 coding DNA: TGTGCCAGTAGTACTCCCGGGACAGGGACCAATCAGCCCCAGCATTTT.

The DNA for the CDR3 is TGTGCCAGTAGGGCCTCCCTATTCCTTATTACAGGGAACACTGAAGCTTTCTTT. Translation gives CASRASLFLITGNTEAFF. The V and J genes are TRBV19 and TRBJ1-1, with a tentative D call TRBD1 (5 bases). This CDR3 has 18 residues. V lost 6 bases and J 1 base, leaving 24 bases between the germline ends. Germline V gene data show CDR1 as LNHDA and CDR2 as SQIVND (reference sequence).

The chain couples TRBV15 to TRBJ1-5; no firm D call. CDR1 is LNHNV and CDR2 is YYDKDF in the germline V gene (reference sequence). The germline V and J ends were trimmed by 0 bases and 1 base, with 7 bases remaining between them. The CDR3 spans 15 residues. The CDR3 bases are TGTGCCACCAGCAGAGAGCGCAGGAGCAATCAGCCCCAGCATTTT. Protein product: CATSRERRSNQPQHF.

This sequence joins TRBV7-3 and TRBJ2-2; TRBD1 is a possible D gene (6 bases). This CDR3 has 15 residues. Trimming shortened V by 4 bases and J by 4 bases, and 13 bases separated the two germline ends. Per the germline V gene, CDR1 is SGHTA and CDR2 is FQGTGA. CDR3 DNA sequence: TGTGCCAGCAGCTACAGGGCCCCGAGCACCGGGGAGCTGTTTTTT. Translation gives CASSYRAPSTGELFF.